This T cell receptor (beta chain) stems from a study of T cells in Graves' hyperthyroidism and ophthalmopathy. Overall study findings and caveats: Classification by a 13 V-J model distinguished ophthalmopathy from stable hyperthyroidism. Among thyroid clonotypes expanded above 0.001, most also appeared in blood.

This clonotype was detected ten times or more. Its matching antigen is unknown. Researchers took RNA transcripts and amplified the TCR beta CDR3 regions from them. The HTBI primer set served for first-round RT-PCR of the TCR CDR3. TCRdb reprocessed the multiplex PCR reads with MiXCR, giving one entry per CDR3 protein. Of hundreds of thousands of distinct CDR3 sequences in the sample, about a sixth are singletons; the top ten hold about 20%. No ophthalmopathy progression within 18 months constituted stable Graves' hyperthyroidism. The CDR3 spans 13 residues. The V and J ends lost 3 bases and 3 bases respectively, with 9 bases between them. Germline lookup yields CDR1 MDHEN and CDR2 SYDVKM.

The sequence was collected from a woman aged 18-29 years with Graves' hyperthyroidism. Material for sequencing was blood. The chain recombines TRBV28 with TRBJ2-7; D possibly corresponds to TRBD1 (5 bases). In DNA, the CDR3 is TGTGCCAGCAGTTTCGCAGGGTTCTACGAGCAGTACTTC. Residues: CASSFAGFYEQYF.